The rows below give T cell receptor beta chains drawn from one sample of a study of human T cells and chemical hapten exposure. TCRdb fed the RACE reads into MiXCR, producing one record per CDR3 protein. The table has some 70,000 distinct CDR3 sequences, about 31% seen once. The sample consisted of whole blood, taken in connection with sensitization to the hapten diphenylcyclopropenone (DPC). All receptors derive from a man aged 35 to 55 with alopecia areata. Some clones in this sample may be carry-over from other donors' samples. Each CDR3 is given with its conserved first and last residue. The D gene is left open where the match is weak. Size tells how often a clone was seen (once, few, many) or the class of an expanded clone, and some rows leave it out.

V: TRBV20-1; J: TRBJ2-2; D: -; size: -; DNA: TGCAGTGCTAGAGATCGAGACAGGCCGAACACCGGGGAGCTGTTTTTT; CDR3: CSARDRDRPNTGELFF
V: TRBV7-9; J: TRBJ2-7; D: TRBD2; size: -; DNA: TGTGCCAGCAGGATCGGGACTAGCGGGCAGTACTTC; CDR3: CASRIGTSGQYF
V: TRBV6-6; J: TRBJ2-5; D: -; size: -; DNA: TGTGCCAGCAGTAACCTGGACTGCATTGGGGAGACCCAGTACTTC; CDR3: CASSNLDCIGETQYF
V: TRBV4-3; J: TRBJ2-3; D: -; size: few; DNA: TGCGCCAGCAGCCAAACATCAATTAGCTCCGATACGCAGTATTTT; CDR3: CASSQTSISSDTQYF
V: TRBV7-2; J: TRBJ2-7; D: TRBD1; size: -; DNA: TGTGCCAGCAGCTTAGGGATCGGGGCGGGGACAGGATCCCACGAGCAGTACTTC; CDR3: CASSLGIGAGTGSHEQYF
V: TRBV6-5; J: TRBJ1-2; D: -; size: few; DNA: TGTGCCAGCAGTCCCTATGGGGGTAACTATGGCTACACCTTC; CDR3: CASSPYGGNYGYTF
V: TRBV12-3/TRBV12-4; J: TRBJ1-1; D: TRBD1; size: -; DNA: TGTGCCAGCAGTTTTCAGGGGGCTTGGACTGAAGCTTTCTTT; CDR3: CASSFQGAWTEAFF
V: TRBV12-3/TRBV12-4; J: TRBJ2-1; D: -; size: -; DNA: TGTGCCAGCAGTGTTTATCCTTACAATGAGCAGTTCTTC; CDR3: CASSVYPYNEQFF
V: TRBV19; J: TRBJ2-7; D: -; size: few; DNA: TGTGCCAGTAGCTACGGACAGTCCTACGAGCAGTACTTC; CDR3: CASSYGQSYEQYF
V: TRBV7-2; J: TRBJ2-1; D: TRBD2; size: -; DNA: TGTGCCAGCAGCTTAGGAGGCGGGAGGGCCGAGTATGAGCAGTTCTTC; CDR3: CASSLGGGRAEYEQFF